A selection of T cell receptor beta chains follows, all from one sample in a study of OX40 agonist ivuxolimab in advanced cancers. Method: immunoSEQ multiplex PCR; TCRdb's copy keeps in-frame clones and lacks some. The top ten clones hold approximately 45% of a sample with about 38,000 clones, 70% to 90% of them seen once. Specimen: CD4+ or CD8+ T cells sorted from blood, collected in a trial of the OX40 agonist ivuxolimab. Receptor source: an adult with an advanced solid tumor such as melanoma, head and neck, liver or kidney cancer. Both conserved end residues are part of each CDR3. The order of the fields is V gene, J gene, CDR3 protein.

TRBV9	TRBJ1-6	CASSVGLVGNSPLHF
TRBV4-1	TRBJ2-7	CASSQDGDRGSYEQYF
TRBV19	TRBJ2-7	CAVSGQGSYEQYF
TRBV9	TRBJ2-7	CASSGGQVSYEQYF
TRBV4-2	TRBJ2-5	CASSQVLGGETQYF
TRBV10-3	TRBJ1-1	CAITGGLNTEAFF
TRBV6-1	TRBJ1-2	CASSKGTVPYYGYTF
TRBV5-6	TRBJ2-5	CASSLWGGETQYF
TRBV27	TRBJ2-3	CASSYRPDTQYF
TRBV6-4	TRBJ2-1	CASSDSNRQGNEQFF
TRBV2	TRBJ2-3	CASSEMVTDTQYF
TRBV11-2	TRBJ1-6	CASSVAGQSSPLHF
TRBV4-3	TRBJ2-1	CASSQGRGAGEQFF
TRBV10-1	TRBJ2-3	CASSDHRTSGAPDTQYF
TRBV9	TRBJ2-7	CASSLSGHYEQYF
TRBV11-2	TRBJ2-1	CASSVPAGGYNEQFF
TRBV27	TRBJ2-1	CASSLTGTGSYNEQFF
TRBV2	TRBJ1-4	CASSGRVANEKLFF